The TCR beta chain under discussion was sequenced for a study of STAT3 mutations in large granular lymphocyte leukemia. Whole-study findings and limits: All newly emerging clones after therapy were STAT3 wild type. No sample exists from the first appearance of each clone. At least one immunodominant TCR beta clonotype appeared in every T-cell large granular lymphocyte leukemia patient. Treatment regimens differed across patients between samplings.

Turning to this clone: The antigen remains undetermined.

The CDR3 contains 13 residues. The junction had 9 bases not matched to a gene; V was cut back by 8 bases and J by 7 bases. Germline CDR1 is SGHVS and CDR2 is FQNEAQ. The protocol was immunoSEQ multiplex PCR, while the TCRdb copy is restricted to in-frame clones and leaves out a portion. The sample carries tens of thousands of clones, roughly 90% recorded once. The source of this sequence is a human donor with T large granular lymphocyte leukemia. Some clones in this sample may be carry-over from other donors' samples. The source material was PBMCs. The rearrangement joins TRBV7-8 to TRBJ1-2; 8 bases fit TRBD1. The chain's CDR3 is CASSQGRGLGYTF. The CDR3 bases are TGTGCCAGCTCCCAGGGCAGGGGGCTTGGCTACACCTTC.